These 27 T cell receptor beta chains originate from one sample sequenced in a study of blood T cells in healthy people across ages. Primed by a sample-barcoded 5' primer and a J-beta primer mix, a second PCR proceeded for roughly 7 to 12 cycles. TCRdb redid the calling of the 5' RACE reads with MiXCR, one entry per CDR3 protein. This table has approximately 850,000 distinct CDR3 sequences, 58% appearing once. What was sequenced was blood. These receptors were collected from a man aged 25 to 45 in good health.

This clonotype showed up just a few times. The gene calls are TRBV7-2 and TRBJ1-1; D call uncertain. V shed 5 bases and J shed 10 bases, with 11 bases lying between them. Germline V CDR1 and CDR2: SGHTA, FQGNSA. The CDR3 has 11 amino acids. In DNA form, the CDR3 reads TGTGCCAGCAGCGACACCGTAAGAGCTTTCTTT. It codes for CASSDTVRAFF.

The chain is built from TRBV28 and TRBJ2-4; D may correspond to TRBD1 or TRBD2 (5 bases each). The CDR3 spans 15 residues. Trimming removed 7 bases from V and 13 bases from J, with 26 bases in between. Germline V gene lookup returns CDR1 MDHEN and CDR2 SYDVKM. The CDR3 DNA reads TGTGCCAGCACAACTAGTGACAGTTCCGTGGGAGAGCAGTACTTC. Protein product: CASTTSDSSVGEQYF.

The chain uses TRBV6-6 and TRBJ2-4; perhaps TRBD2 as D (5 bases). Germline lookup yields CDR1 MNHNY and CDR2 SVGAGI (reference sequence). CDR3 length: 15 amino acids. Trimming removed 4 bases from V and 13 bases from J, with 23 bases in between. CDR3 in amino acids: CASSSQTEARKEQYF. CDR3 coding DNA: TGTGCCAGCAGTTCCCAGACGGAGGCCAGGAAGGAGCAGTACTTC.

This chain uses TRBV29-1 with TRBJ2-7, with 8 bases matching TRBD1. Unmatched junction bases numbered 10, after V lost 5 bases and J lost 7 bases. The germline V gene has CDR1 SQVTM and CDR2 ANQGSEA. The CDR3 covers 13 residues. The chain's CDR3 is CSVQGAEGREQYF. CDR3 sequence (DNA): TGCAGCGTTCAGGGGGCTGAGGGTCGAGAGCAGTACTTC.

This chain connects TRBV11-2 to TRBJ1-1; D possibly corresponds to TRBD1 (5 bases). The CDR3 has 12 amino acids. The germline CDR1 and CDR2 sequences are SGHAT and FQNNGV. The V gene lost 5 bases and the J gene lost 11 bases, with 15 bases spanning the gap. DNA of the CDR3: TGTGCCAGCAGCCCCAGGGACTCGGGGGCTTTCTTT. Translated: CASSPRDSGAFF.

This clonotype appeared a few times. The rearrangement uses TRBV20-1 and TRBJ1-1; 9 bases are shared with TRBD1. Germline V lookup: CDR1 DFQATT, CDR2 SNEGSKA (reference sequence). This CDR3 region has 12 residues. The ends lost 6 bases at V and 5 bases at J; junction bases unmatched: 4. As DNA, the CDR3 is TGCAGTGCCCGGACAGGGGAGACTGAAGCTTTCTTT. This codes for CSARTGETEAFF.

The V and J genes are TRBV7-2 and TRBJ2-3, with 10 bases fitting TRBD2. V was clipped by 5 bases and J by 4 bases; unmatched bases: 3. Germline values: CDR1 SGHTA, CDR2 FQGNSA. This CDR3 is 14 amino acids long. The CDR3 spells CASSTSGAADTQYF. The CDR3 DNA reads as TGTGCCAGCAGCACTAGCGGGGCAGCAGATACGCAGTATTTT. The full variable domain, with the rest looked up from reference TRBV7-2 and TRBJ2-3, is GAGVSQSPSNKVTEKGKDVELRCDPISGHTALYWYRQSLGQGLEFLIYFQGNSAPDKSGLPSDRFSAERTGGSVSTLTIQRTQQEDSAVYLCASSTSGAADTQYFGPGTRLTVL.

This clonotype occurred once. One end of the junction is discordant with germline, which a read error may explain. V and J are TRBV29-1 and TRBJ2-3; D is unresolved. CDR3 length equals 11 residues. CDR1 and CDR2 from the germline V gene are SQVTM and ANQGSEA. The CDR3 DNA follows: TGCATCGTTCTCTTCACAGATACGCAGTATTTT. Translation: CIVLFTDTQYF.

Comment on this clonotype: An end of the junction does not agree with germline; a read error may underlie this. The chain employs TRBV7-6 and TRBJ2-3; no clear D. The germline V gene has CDR1 SGHVS and CDR2 FNYEAQ. This CDR3 is 17 amino acids long. The CDR3, as DNA: TGTGCCGGCAGCCCGAGACCAGCTAGTGGAGGCACAGATACGCAGTATTTT. Amino acid sequence: CAGSPRPASGGTDTQYF.

Only a few counts were recorded for this clonotype. The V gene is TRBV12-3 or TRBV12-4, the J gene TRBJ2-1, with 7 bases identical to TRBD2. The CDR3 has 15 amino acids. V lost 3 bases, J lost 4 bases, and 6 bases stayed unmatched. The CDR3 loop is CASSLGSGPYNEQFF. The CDR3 region has the DNA TGTGCCAGCAGTTTGGGTAGCGGGCCATACAATGAGCAGTTCTTC.

The gene calls are TRBV7-8 and TRBJ2-1, with D possibly matching TRBD1 (8 bases). Germline CDR1 SGHVS, CDR2 FQNEAQ. The ends were cut back, 6 bases at V and 6 bases at J, with 24 bases in the middle. The CDR3 is 17 amino acids. The CDR3 protein is CASSSSWGGGQVNEQFF. DNA of the CDR3: TGTGCCAGCAGTTCTAGTTGGGGGGGGGGACAGGTCAATGAGCAGTTCTTC.

The chain links TRBV4-1 to TRBJ1-2, with TRBD1 matching over 10 bases. V lost 4 bases and J lost 8; bases outside the gene matches: 7. The CDR3 is made up of 14 amino acids. Germline-derived CDR1 and CDR2 are MGHRA and YSYEKL. The CDR3 sequence is CASSLTGQGTGYTF. CDR3 DNA: TGCGCCAGCAGCCTGACGGGACAGGGGACCGGCTACACCTTC.

This clonotype came up once. The chain uses TRBV7-2 and TRBJ2-4, with D perhaps matching TRBD1 (7 bases). The J call may be incorrect, as the DNA end agrees better with TRBJ2-7. CDR1 SGHTA and CDR2 FQGNSA come from the germline V gene. CDR3 length: 15 amino acids. The CDR3 DNA reads TGTGCCAGCAGCCCAGGGGGGAGAGGGGCTGACGAGCAGTACTTC. It codes for CASSPGGRGADEQYF.

The chain carries TRBV7-2 and TRBJ2-4, with 9 bases matching TRBD1. The DNA matches TRBJ2-7 better at its end, which makes the J call doubtful. This CDR3 is 14 amino acids long. Germline V gives CDR1 SGHTA, CDR2 FQGNSA. CDR3 nucleotides: TGTGCCAGCAGCATCGACAGGGGGGGGTACGAGCAGTACTTC. It yields the protein CASSIDRGGYEQYF.

The gene calls are TRBV25-1 and TRBJ2-7; the match to TRBD1 covers 9 bases. Trimming took 6 bases from V and 2 from J; bases not matched to a gene: 8. CDR3 length: 15 residues. Germline-derived CDR1 and CDR2 are MGHDK and SYGVNS. CDR3 bases: TGTGCCAGCAGCGGGACAGGGACAAGTACCTACGAGCAGTACTTC. Its translation: CASSGTGTSTYEQYF.

This clonotype was recorded many times. CDR3 DNA sequence: TGTGCCAGCAGCTTATACGGCGCCGGCTACACCTTC. Its translation is CASSLYGAGYTF. This chain connects TRBV7-2 to TRBJ1-2, with unresolved D. V was clipped by 2 bases and J by 8 bases, with 9 bases between them. The CDR3 has 12 amino acids. The germline V gene has CDR1 SGHTA and CDR2 FQGNSA.

This clonotype was counted only a few times. The rearrangement links TRBV5-1 to TRBJ2-7; D is possibly TRBD1 or TRBD2 (5 bases each). Trimming shortened V by 5 bases and J by 2 bases, and 20 bases separated the two germline ends. The length of the CDR3 is 16 residues. Germline assignment: CDR1 SGHRS and CDR2 YFSETQ. The CDR3 bases are TGCGCCAGCAGTCTTTCTCCACCAGGGACGACCTACGAGCAGTACTTC. Protein product: CASSLSPPGTTYEQYF.

The chain employs TRBV7-2 and TRBJ2-5; D is unresolved. The CDR3 extends over 14 amino acids. Germline values: CDR1 SGHTA, CDR2 FQGNSA. Trimming removed 4 bases at V and 7 bases at J, with 16 bases between. The CDR3 sequence is CASSSYSGSTTQYF. In DNA, the CDR3 is TGTGCCAGCAGCTCCTACTCCGGGTCGACGACCCAGTACTTC.

In this sample, this clonotype turned up a few times. V and J are TRBV25-1 and TRBJ2-7, with D perhaps given as TRBD1 or TRBD2 (5 bases each). The assigned J gene may be wrong: the sequence end matches TRBJ2-5 better. From germline, CDR1 is MGHDK and CDR2 SYGVNS. This CDR3 is 15 amino acids long. The CDR3 loop reads CASSEKGKGTETQYF. The CDR3, as DNA: TGTGCCAGCAGTGAAAAGGGGAAGGGGACGGAGACCCAGTACTTC.

The chain is built from TRBV4-2 and TRBJ2-4, with 10 bases aligning to TRBD2. The last part of the DNA fits TRBJ2-7 better; the J call may be wrong. The CDR3 covers 20 residues. Per germline, CDR1 LGHNA and CDR2 YNFKEQ. CDR3 in DNA: TGTGCCAGCGCCCCGGTGCGGTTAAGGCTAGCGGGAGACGGTCTTTTCGAGCAGTACTTC. Translating gives CASAPVRLRLAGDGLFEQYF.

V gene TRBV2 combines with J gene TRBJ1-2, with D unresolved. V lost 7 bases and J lost 0, with 15 bases in between. The germline CDR1 and CDR2 sequences are SNHLY and FYNNEI. The CDR3 has 15 residues. This CDR3 reads CASTATEYSNYGYTF. In nucleotides, the CDR3 is TGTGCCAGCACGGCGACGGAGTATTCTAACTATGGCTACACCTTC. Together with reference TRBV2 and TRBJ1-2, the CDR3 gives the full variable domain: EPEVTQTPSHQVTQMGQEVILRCVPISNHLYFYWYRQILGQKVEFLVSFYNNEISEKSEIFDDQFSVERPDGSNFTLKIRSTKLEDSAMYFCASTATEYSNYGYTFGSGTRLTVV.

The chain employs TRBV6-1 and TRBJ1-5; D is unclear. The CDR3 runs 13 residues. The V gene lost 7 bases and the J gene lost 9 bases, with 16 bases spanning the gap. CDR1 and CDR2 from the germline V gene are MNHNS and SASEGT. CDR3 in amino acids: CASTLDGLRPQHF. Here the CDR3 DNA reads TGTGCCAGCACTCTGGACGGGCTTAGGCCCCAGCATTTT.

Turning to this clonotype: The junction shows a germline mismatch at one end, possibly a read error. V usage is TRBV20-1 and J usage is TRBJ2-1, with D maybe TRBD2 (5 bases). This CDR3 is built from 16 residues. CDR1 is DFQATT, CDR2 SNEGSKA, per germline (reference sequence). CDR3 DNA sequence: TGCAGTGCCAGAGAGCTCAGTGCGGGCTCCTACAATGGGCAGTTCTTC. It specifies CSARELSAGSYNGQFF.

The genes are TRBV7-2 and TRBJ2-1, with D possibly TRBD1 on 5 matching bases. CDR3 length: 13 residues. CDR1 and CDR2 from the germline V gene are SGHTA and FQGNSA. V was clipped by 5 bases and J by 4 bases, with 9 bases between them. The CDR3 sequence is CASSGAKYNEQFF. CDR3 sequence (DNA): TGTGCCAGCAGCGGGGCCAAATACAATGAGCAGTTCTTC.

This chain joins TRBV20-1 and TRBJ2-5, with 7 bases lining up with TRBD2. This CDR3 has 14 residues. Germline V gives CDR1 DFQATT, CDR2 SNEGSKA (reference sequence). V shed 5 bases and J 4 bases; nucleotides not matched to a gene: 10. The CDR3 sequence: CSAEEGRAGETQYF. The CDR3 nucleotides are TGCAGTGCTGAAGAGGGGAGGGCCGGAGAGACCCAGTACTTC.

The rearrangement uses TRBV28 and TRBJ2-1; 9 nucleotides line up with TRBD1. The CDR3 covers 11 residues. The germline V gene has CDR1 MDHEN and CDR2 SYDVKM. Trimming cost V 5 bases and J 14 bases; bases outside gene matches: 4. The CDR3 region is CASSPGQGEFF. The CDR3 DNA reads TGTGCCAGCAGTCCGGGACAGGGCGAGTTCTTC.

This clonotype was counted once. V is TRBV6-2 or TRBV6-3 and J is TRBJ2-7; 7 bases align to TRBD2. The CDR3 sequence is 16 residues long. Trimming took 4 bases from V and 3 from J; bases not matched to a gene: 12. The germline gives CDR1 MNHEY, CDR2 SVGEGT. The CDR3 loop is CASSSWRGQRGYEQYF. CDR3 coding DNA: TGTGCCAGCAGTTCCTGGAGAGGGCAGCGGGGCTACGAGCAGTACTTC.